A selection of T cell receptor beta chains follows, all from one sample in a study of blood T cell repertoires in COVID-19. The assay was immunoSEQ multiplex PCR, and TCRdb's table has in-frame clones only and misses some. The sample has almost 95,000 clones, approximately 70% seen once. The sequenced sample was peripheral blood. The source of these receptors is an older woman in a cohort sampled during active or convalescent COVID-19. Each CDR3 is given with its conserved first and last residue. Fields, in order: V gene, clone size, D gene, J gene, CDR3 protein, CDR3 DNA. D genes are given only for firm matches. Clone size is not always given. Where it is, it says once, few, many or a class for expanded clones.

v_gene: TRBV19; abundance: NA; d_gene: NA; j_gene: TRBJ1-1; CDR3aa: CASSIGPGSVNTEAFF; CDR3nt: TGTGCCAGTAGTATAGGACCAGGGTCTGTGAACACTGAAGCTTTCTTT
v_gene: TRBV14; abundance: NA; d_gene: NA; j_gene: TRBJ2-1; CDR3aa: CASSPIGNRWSEQFF; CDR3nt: TGTGCCAGCAGCCCGATTGGCAACCGATGGAGTGAGCAGTTCTTC
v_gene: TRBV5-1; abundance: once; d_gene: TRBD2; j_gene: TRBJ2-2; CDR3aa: CASSLAASGGTHTGELFF; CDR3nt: TGCGCCAGCAGCTTGGCTGCTAGCGGGGGGACACACACCGGGGAGCTGTTTTTT
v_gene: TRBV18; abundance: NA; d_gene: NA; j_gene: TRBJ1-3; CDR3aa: CASSPTGSSGNTIYF; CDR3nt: TGTGCCAGCTCACCCACAGGGTCCTCTGGAAACACCATATATTTT
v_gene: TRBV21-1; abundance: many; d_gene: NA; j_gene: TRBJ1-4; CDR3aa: CASPGPNRGWGNEKLFF; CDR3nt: TGTGCCAGCCCGGGCCCCAACAGGGGCTGGGGGAATGAAAAACTGTTTTTT
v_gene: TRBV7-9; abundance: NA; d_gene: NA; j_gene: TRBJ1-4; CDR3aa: CASSRGATNEKLFF; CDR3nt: TGTGCCAGCAGTAGGGGTGCAACTAATGAAAAACTGTTTTTT
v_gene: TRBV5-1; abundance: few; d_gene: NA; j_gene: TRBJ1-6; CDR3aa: CASSLGQNNSPLHF; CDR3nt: TGCGCCAGCAGCTTGGGACAGAATAATTCACCCCTCCACTTT
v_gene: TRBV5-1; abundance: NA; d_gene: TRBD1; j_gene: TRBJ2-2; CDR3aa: CASSFGTGGASSTGELFF; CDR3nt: TGCGCCAGCAGCTTCGGGACAGGGGGCGCAAGTTCGACCGGGGAGCTGTTTTTT
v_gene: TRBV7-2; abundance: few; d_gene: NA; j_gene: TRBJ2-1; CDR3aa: CASSLQRLIYNEQFF; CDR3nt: TGTGCCAGCAGCTTGCAAAGACTGATCTACAATGAGCAGTTCTTC
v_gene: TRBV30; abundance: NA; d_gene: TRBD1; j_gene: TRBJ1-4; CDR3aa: CAWDRDRVDEKLFF; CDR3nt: TGTGCCTGGGACCGGGACAGGGTCGATGAAAAACTGTTTTTT
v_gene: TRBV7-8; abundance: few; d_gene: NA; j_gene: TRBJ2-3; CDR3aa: CASSLTRVFTDTQYF; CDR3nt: TGTGCCAGCAGCTTAACGAGGGTATTCACAGATACGCAGTATTTT
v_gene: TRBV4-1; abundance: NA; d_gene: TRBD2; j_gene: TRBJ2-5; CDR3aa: CASSQETSGAVETQYF; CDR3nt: TGCGCCAGCAGCCAAGAAACTAGCGGGGCGGTGGAGACCCAGTACTTC
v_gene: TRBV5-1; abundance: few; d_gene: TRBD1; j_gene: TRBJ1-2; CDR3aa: CASSLGDRGYGYTF; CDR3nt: TGCGCCAGCAGCTTGGGGGACAGGGGGTATGGCTACACCTTC
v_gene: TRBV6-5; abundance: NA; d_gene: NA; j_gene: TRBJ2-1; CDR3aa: CASSYRGSYNEQFF; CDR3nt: TGTGCCAGCAGTTACCGGGGTTCCTACAATGAGCAGTTCTTC
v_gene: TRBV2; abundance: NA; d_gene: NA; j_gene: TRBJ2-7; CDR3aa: CASSRQAYEQYF; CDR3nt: TGTGCCAGCAGTCGACAGGCCTACGAGCAGTACTTC
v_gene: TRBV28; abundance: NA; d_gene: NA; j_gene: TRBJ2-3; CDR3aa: CASSSLEHRGAGDTQYF; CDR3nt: TGTGCCAGCAGTTCGCTAGAGCACCGGGGGGCAGGGGATACGCAGTATTTT
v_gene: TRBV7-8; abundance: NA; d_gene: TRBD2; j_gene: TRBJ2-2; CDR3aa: CASSLALAGTGELFF; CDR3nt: TGTGCCAGCAGCCTAGCGCTAGCGGGAACCGGGGAGCTGTTTTTT
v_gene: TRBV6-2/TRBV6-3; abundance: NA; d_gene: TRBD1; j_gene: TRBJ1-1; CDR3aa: CASSGGTANTEAFF; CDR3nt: TGTGCCAGCAGTGGCGGGACAGCTAACACTGAAGCTTTCTTT
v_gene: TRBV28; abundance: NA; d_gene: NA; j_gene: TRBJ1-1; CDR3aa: CASSTEGTNTEAFF; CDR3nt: TGTGCCAGCAGTACCGAGGGAACGAACACTGAAGCTTTCTTT
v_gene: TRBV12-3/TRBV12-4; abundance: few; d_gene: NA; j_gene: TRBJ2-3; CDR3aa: CASSFAGDTQYF; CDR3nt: TGTGCCAGCAGTTTCGCGGGAGATACGCAGTATTTT
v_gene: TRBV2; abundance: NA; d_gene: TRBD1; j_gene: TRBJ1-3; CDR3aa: CASSPDREDTIYF; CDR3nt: TGTGCCAGCAGTCCGGACAGGGAGGACACCATATATTTT
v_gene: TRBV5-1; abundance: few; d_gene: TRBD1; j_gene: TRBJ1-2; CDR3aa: CASSSRTGYGYTF; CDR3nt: TGCGCCAGCAGCTCCCGGACAGGCTATGGCTACACCTTC
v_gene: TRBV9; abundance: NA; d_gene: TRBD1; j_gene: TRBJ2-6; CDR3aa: CASSPTRDRRANVLTF; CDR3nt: TGTGCCAGCAGCCCCACCCGGGACAGGAGGGCCAACGTCCTGACTTTC
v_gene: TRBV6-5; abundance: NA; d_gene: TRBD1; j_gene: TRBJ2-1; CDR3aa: CAIKTSGGSYNEQFF; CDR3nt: TGTGCCATCAAAACTTCAGGGGGCTCCTACAATGAGCAGTTCTTC
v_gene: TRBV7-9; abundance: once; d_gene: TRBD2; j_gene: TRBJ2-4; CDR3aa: CASSSTGRQNIQYF; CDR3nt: TGTGCCAGCAGCTCGACCGGGAGGCAAAACATTCAGTACTTC
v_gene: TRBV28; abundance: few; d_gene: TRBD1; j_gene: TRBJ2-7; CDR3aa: CASSISTGGPYEQYF; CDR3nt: TGTGCCAGCAGTATTTCGACAGGGGGCCCCTACGAGCAGTACTTC
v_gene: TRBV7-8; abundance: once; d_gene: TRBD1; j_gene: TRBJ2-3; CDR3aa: CASSNRDRGADTQYF; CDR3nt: TGTGCCAGCAGCAACCGGGACAGGGGAGCAGATACGCAGTATTTT
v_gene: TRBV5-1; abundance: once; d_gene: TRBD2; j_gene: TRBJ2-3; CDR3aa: CASSPGTSGGNTDTQYF; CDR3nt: TGCGCCAGCAGCCCCGGGACTAGCGGGGGCAACACAGATACGCAGTATTTT
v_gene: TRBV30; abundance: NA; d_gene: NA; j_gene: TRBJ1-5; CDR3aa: CAWSVGVQPQHF; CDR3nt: TGTGCCTGGAGTGTCGGTGTTCAGCCCCAGCATTTT
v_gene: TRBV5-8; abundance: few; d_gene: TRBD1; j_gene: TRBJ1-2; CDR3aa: CASSPYRGLGYTF; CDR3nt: TGTGCCAGCAGCCCATACAGGGGGCTCGGCTACACCTTC
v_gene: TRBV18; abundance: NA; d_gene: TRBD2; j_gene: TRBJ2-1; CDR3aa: CASSPLAGATNEQFF; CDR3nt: TGTGCCAGCTCACCATTAGCGGGGGCCACGAATGAGCAGTTCTTC
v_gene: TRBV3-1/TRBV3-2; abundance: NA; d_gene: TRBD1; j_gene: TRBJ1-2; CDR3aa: CASSQGSGTGGGYTF; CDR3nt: TGTGCCAGCAGCCAAGGTTCCGGGACAGGAGGTGGCTACACCTTC
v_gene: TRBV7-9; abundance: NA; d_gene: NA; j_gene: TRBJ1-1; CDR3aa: CASSRGDTRAFF; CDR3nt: TGTGCCAGCAGCCGGGGGGACACCCGAGCTTTCTTT